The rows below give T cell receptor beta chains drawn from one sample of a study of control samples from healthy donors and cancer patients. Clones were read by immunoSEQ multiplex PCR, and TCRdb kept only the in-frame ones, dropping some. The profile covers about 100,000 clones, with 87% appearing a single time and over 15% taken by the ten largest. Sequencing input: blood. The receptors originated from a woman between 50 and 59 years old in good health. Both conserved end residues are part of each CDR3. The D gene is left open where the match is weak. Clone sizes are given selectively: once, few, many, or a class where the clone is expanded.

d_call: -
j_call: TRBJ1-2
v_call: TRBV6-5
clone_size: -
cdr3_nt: TGTGCCAGCAGCTCAGGCGAAGACTATGGCTACACCTTC
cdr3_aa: CASSSGEDYGYTF

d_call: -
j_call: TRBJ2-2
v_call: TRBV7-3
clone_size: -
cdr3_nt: TGTGCCAGCAGCTTCCCCGGCTCCCCCGGGGAGCTGTTTTTT
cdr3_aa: CASSFPGSPGELFF

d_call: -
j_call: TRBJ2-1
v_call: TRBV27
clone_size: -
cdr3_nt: TGTGCCAGCAGACACGGGGGACGGGCCTACAATGAGCAGTTCTTC
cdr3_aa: CASRHGGRAYNEQFF

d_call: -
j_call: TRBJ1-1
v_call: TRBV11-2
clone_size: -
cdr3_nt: TGTGCCAGCAGTCCAGAGGACACGTATACTGAAGCTTTCTTT
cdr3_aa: CASSPEDTYTEAFF

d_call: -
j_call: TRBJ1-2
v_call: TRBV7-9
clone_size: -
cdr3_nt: TGTGCCAGCAGCCGTGAAGGGACCGATGGCTACACCTTC
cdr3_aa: CASSREGTDGYTF

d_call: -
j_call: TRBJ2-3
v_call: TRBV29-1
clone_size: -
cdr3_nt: TGCAGCGTTGAAAGGGGCGCTGAAGATACGCAGTATTTT
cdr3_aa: CSVERGAEDTQYF

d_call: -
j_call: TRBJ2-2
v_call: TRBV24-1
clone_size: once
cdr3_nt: TGTGCCACCAGTGATTTCTATAAGTTCGCGAACACCGGGGAGCTGTTTTTT
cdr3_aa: CATSDFYKFANTGELFF

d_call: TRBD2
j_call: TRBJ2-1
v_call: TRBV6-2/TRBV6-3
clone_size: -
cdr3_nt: TGTGCCAGCAGTTACTGGGGTCTAGCGGGAACTAACAATGAGCAGTTCTTC
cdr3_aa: CASSYWGLAGTNNEQFF

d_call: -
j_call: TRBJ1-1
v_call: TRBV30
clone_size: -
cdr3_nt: TGTGCCTGGCAGATCGACGGCCAAACCACTGAAGCTTTCTTT
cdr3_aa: CAWQIDGQTTEAFF

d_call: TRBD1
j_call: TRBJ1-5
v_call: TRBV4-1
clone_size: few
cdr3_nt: TGCGCCAGCAGCCCTGGTTTATCGGGACAGGGGAATCAGCCCCAGCATTTT
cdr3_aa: CASSPGLSGQGNQPQHF

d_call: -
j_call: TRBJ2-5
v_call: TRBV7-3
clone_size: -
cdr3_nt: TGTGCCAGCAGCTTCGACTCTCAAGAGACCCAGTACTTC
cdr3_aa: CASSFDSQETQYF

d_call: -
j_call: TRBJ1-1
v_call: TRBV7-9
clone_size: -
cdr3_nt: TGTGCCAGCAGCTCCCGGGACAAGAACACTGAAGCTTTCTTT
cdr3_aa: CASSSRDKNTEAFF

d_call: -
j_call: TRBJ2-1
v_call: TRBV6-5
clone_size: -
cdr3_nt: TGTGCCAGCAGTTACAGCCTAGCCTACAATGAGCAGTTCTTC
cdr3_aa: CASSYSLAYNEQFF

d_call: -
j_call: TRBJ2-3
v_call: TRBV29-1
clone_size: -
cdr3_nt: TGCAGCGTTGAAGATCCCAGGCACACAGATACGCAGTATTTT
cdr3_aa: CSVEDPRHTDTQYF

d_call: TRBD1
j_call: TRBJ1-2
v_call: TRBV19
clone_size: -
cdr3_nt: TGTGCCAGTAGTTCAGGGGGTACAGGGCCTAGCGGTGGCTACACCTTC
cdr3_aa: CASSSGGTGPSGGYTF

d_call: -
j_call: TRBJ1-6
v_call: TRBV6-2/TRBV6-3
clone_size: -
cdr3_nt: TGTGCCAGCAGTTATTTAAGGAATTCACCCCTCCACTTT
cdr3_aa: CASSYLRNSPLHF

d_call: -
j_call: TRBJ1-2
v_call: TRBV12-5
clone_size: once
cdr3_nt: TGTGCTAGTGGTATACCGGGCCTCAATGGCTACACCTTC
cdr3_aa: CASGIPGLNGYTF

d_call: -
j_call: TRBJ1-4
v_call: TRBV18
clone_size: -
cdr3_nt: TGTGCCAGCTCACCAGCCAGGGGCAATGAAAAACTGTTTTTT
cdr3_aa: CASSPARGNEKLFF

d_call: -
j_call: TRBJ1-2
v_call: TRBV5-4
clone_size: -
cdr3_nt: TGTGCCAGCCGGACCGATGCCTTCTCCTATGGCTACACCTTC
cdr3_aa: CASRTDAFSYGYTF

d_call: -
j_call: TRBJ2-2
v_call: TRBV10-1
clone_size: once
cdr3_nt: TGCGCCAGCAGTGAGTCAACAGGGCTCGGGGAGCTGTTTTTT
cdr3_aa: CASSESTGLGELFF

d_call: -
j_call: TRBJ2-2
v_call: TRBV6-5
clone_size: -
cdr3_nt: TGTGCCAGCAGCCCCCTCGGGGAGCTGTTTTTT
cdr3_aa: CASSPLGELFF

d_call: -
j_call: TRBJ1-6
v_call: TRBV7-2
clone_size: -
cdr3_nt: TGTGCCAGCAGCCCCAGGGCTTCACCCCTCCACTTT
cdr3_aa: CASSPRASPLHF